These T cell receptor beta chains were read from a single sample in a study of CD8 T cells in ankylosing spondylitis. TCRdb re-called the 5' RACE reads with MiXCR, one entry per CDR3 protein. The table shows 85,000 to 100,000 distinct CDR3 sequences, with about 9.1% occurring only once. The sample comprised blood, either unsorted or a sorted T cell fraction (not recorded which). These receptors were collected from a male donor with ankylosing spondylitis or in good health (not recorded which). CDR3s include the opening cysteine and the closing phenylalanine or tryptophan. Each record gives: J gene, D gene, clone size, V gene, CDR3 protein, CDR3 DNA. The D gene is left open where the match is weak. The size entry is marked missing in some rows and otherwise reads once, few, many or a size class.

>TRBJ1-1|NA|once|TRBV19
CASSLRVGDTEAFF
TGTGCCAGTAGTTTACGGGTAGGGGACACTGAAGCTTTCTTT
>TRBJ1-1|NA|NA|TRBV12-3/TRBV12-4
CASSHRSTEAFF
TGTGCCAGCAGTCACAGGTCCACTGAAGCTTTCTTT
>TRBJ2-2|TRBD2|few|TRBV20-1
CSASGGAFGLSGLFF
TGCAGTGCTAGCGGGGGGGCCTTCGGGTTGTCCGGGCTGTTTTTT
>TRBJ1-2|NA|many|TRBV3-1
CASSPDRSPYGYTF
TGTGCCAGCAGCCCGGACAGAAGCCCCTATGGCTACACCTTC
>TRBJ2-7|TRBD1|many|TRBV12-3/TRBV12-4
CASRSDRSSSYEQYF
TGTGCCAGCAGATCGGACAGGAGCAGCTCCTACGAGCAGTACTTC
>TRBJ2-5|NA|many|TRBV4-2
CASSQYETQYF
TGTGCCAGCAGCCAGTATGAGACCCAGTACTTC
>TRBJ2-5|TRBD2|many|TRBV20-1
CSASLAGFQETQYF
TGCAGTGCTAGTCTAGCGGGGTTCCAAGAGACCCAGTACTTC
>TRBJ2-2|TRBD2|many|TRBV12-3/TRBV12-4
CASTFGLAGNTGELFF
TGTGCCAGCACCTTCGGCCTAGCGGGGAACACCGGGGAGCTGTTTTTT
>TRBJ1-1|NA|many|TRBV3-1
CASSQHAKDKNTEAFF
TGTGCCAGCAGCCAGCACGCTAAGGACAAGAACACTGAAGCTTTCTTT
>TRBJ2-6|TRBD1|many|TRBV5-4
CASRDPGQGIGGANVLTF
TGTGCCAGCAGGGATCCAGGACAGGGGATAGGTGGGGCCAACGTCCTGACTTTC
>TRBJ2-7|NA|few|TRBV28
CASSLSGTDYEQYF
TGTGCCAGCAGTTTATCCGGGACGGATTACGAGCAGTACTTC
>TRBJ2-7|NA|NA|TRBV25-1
CASSEVAGFYEQYF
TGTGCCAGCAGTGAAGTAGCAGGGTTCTACGAGCAGTACTTC
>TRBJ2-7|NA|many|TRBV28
CAIQNNYEQYF
TGTGCCATACAGAATAACTACGAGCAGTACTTC
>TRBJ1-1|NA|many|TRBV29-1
CSGGGRNTEAFF
TGCAGCGGGGGTGGACGGAACACTGAAGCTTTCTTT
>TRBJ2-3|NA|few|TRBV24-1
CATSDFGGVAGNTQYF
TGTGCCACCAGTGATTTCGGGGGCGTCGCCGGTAATACGCAGTATTTT
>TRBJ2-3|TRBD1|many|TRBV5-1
CASSLAQGAIDTQYF
TGCGCCAGCAGCTTGGCTCAGGGGGCAATAGATACGCAGTATTTT
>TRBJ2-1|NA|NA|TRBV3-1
CASSQDLWHEQFF
TGTGCCAGCAGCCAAGATCTGTGGCATGAGCAGTTCTTC
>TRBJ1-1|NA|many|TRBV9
CASSVVGEVTEAFF
TGTGCCAGCAGCGTAGTAGGGGAGGTCACTGAAGCTTTCTTT
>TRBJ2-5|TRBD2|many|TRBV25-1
CASSREGSGGSRETQYF
TGTGCCAGCAGCCGGGAGGGTAGCGGGGGGTCTCGAGAGACCCAGTACTTC
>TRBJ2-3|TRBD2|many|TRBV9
CASSAQSGDTDTQYF
TGTGCCAGCAGCGCCCAAAGCGGGGACACAGATACGCAGTATTTT
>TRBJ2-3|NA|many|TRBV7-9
CASSPRGLTDTQYF
TGTGCCAGCAGCCCCCGAGGGCTCACAGATACGCAGTATTTT
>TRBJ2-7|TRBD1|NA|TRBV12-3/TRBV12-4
CASSLGTGHEQYF
TGTGCCAGCAGTTTAGGGACAGGGCACGAGCAGTACTTC
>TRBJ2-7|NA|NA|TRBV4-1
CASSPRGGEDPYEQYF
TGCGCCAGCAGCCCCCGAGGAGGAGAGGACCCCTACGAGCAGTACTTC
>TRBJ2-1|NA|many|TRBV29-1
CSVGDHNEQFF
TGCAGCGTGGGGGATCACAATGAGCAGTTCTTC
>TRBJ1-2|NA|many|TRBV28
CASSSVVSGYTF
TGTGCCAGCAGTTCAGTTGTGTCTGGCTACACCTTC
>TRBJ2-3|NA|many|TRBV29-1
CSVEDHLHTDTQYF
TGCAGCGTTGAAGATCACCTTCACACAGATACGCAGTATTTT
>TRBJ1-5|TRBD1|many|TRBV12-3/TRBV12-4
CASRVTGANQPQHF
TGTGCCAGCAGAGTGACAGGGGCCAATCAGCCCCAGCATTTT
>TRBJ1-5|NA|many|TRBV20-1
CSAIHPATGSNQPQHF
TGCAGTGCTATTCATCCGGCCACAGGGAGCAATCAGCCCCAGCATTTT
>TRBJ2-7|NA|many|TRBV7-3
CASSLEAGISEQYF
TGTGCCAGCAGCTTAGAGGCAGGGATCTCCGAGCAGTACTTC
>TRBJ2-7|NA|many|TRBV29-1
CSVEVGLYEQYF
TGCAGCGTTGAAGTGGGGCTCTACGAGCAGTACTTC
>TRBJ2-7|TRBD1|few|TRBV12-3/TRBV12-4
CASRKAGTGYDEQYF
TGTGCCAGCAGGAAAGCCGGGACAGGGTACGACGAGCAGTACTTC
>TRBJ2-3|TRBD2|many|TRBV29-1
CSVWGGDTDTQYF
TGCAGCGTGTGGGGAGGGGACACAGATACGCAGTATTTT
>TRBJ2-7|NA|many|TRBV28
CASSFLSPNEQYF
TGTGCCAGCAGTTTCCTGTCTCCTAACGAGCAGTACTTC
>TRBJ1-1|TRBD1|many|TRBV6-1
CASRGRTGRNTEAFF
TGTGCCAGCAGGGGCAGGACAGGGCGAAACACTGAAGCTTTCTTT
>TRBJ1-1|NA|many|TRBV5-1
CASSGGGQVNTEAFF
TGCGCCAGCAGCGGGGGGGGACAAGTGAACACTGAAGCTTTCTTT
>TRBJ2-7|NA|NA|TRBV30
CAWNPLLEGEQYF
TGTGCCTGGAATCCCCTCTTGGAGGGCGAGCAGTACTTC
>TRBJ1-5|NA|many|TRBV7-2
CASSPRSTGEQPQHF
TGTGCCAGCAGCCCCCGGTCCACGGGAGAGCAGCCCCAGCATTTT
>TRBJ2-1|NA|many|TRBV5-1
CASSFTAQGEQFF
TGCGCCAGCAGCTTCACAGCTCAAGGAGAGCAGTTCTTC
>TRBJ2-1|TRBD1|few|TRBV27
CASSRQGWNEQFF
TGTGCCAGCAGTAGACAGGGGTGGAATGAGCAGTTCTTC
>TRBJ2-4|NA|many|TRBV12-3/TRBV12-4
CASTTRGGDRIRSRIQYF
TGTGCCAGCACCACCCGAGGGGGGGACAGGATAAGGTCACGCATTCAGTACTTC
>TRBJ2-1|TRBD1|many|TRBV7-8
CASSFRPGQGSNEQFF
TGTGCCAGCAGCTTCAGACCGGGACAGGGTTCCAATGAGCAGTTCTTC
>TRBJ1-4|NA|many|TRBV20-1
CSAQDGEEATNEKLFF
TGCAGTGCTCAAGATGGGGAAGAGGCAACTAATGAAAAACTGTTTTTT
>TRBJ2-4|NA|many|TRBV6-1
CASSQSTFREQPNIQYF
TGTGCCAGCAGCCAATCAACTTTTCGGGAACAGCCAAACATTCAGTACTTC
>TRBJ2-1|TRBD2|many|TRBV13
CASSRTSGGVNEQFF
TGTGCCAGCAGCCGGACTAGCGGGGGGGTAAATGAGCAGTTCTTC
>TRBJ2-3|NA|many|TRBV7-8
CASSRRAPPDRTDTQYF
TGTGCCAGCAGCCGCCGGGCCCCCCCCGACAGAACAGATACGCAGTATTTT
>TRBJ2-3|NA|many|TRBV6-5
CASSYGVDRSNTQYF
TGTGCCAGCAGTTACGGGGTAGACCGTTCGAATACGCAGTATTTT
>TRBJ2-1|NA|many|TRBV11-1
CASSPTGNEQFF
TGTGCCAGCAGCCCAACCGGGAATGAGCAGTTCTTC
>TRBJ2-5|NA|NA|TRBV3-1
CASSLLPVPPETQYF
TGTGCCAGCAGCCTCCTACCGGTCCCCCCAGAGACCCAGTACTTC
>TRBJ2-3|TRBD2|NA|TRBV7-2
CASSFSSGKGDTQYF
TGTGCCAGCAGCTTCTCTAGCGGAAAAGGAGATACGCAGTATTTT